A few counts support the clone carrying this T cell receptor beta chain. Its antigen is unidentified. It was through 5'RACE template switching that TCR cDNA was made, with a universal primer site and UMIs added. Each CDR3 protein is one row after TCRdb ran MiXCR on the 5' RACE reads. The sample lists some 500,000 distinct CDR3 sequences; approximately 15% were seen once. This sample is drawn from a study of T cells after yellow fever vaccination. Whole-study context: Any fraction with a low cell number was prepared using SMART-Seq v4 Ultra Low Input.

Study results and limitations: Once the booster was given, most primary-vaccination clones reappeared, at over 95% for CD4 and approximately 88% for CD8. Abundant clonotypes from the bulk population could contaminate FACS-sorted repertoires.

CDR1 SGHRS and CDR2 YFSETQ come from the germline V gene. V dropped 0 bases and J dropped 4; count of bases not matched to a gene: 12. This CDR3 is 17 amino acids long. The TCR comes from a man younger than 45 who received the YFV17D yellow fever vaccine. Sequenced here: PBMCs, sampled on the day of the yellow fever booster vaccination. The genes are TRBV5-1 and TRBJ2-5; 7 bases agree with TRBD2. The CDR3 spells CASSLGVGRPRGETQYF. In DNA form, the CDR3 reads TGCGCCAGCAGCTTGGGTGTCGGGAGGCCGAGGGGAGAGACCCAGTACTTC.